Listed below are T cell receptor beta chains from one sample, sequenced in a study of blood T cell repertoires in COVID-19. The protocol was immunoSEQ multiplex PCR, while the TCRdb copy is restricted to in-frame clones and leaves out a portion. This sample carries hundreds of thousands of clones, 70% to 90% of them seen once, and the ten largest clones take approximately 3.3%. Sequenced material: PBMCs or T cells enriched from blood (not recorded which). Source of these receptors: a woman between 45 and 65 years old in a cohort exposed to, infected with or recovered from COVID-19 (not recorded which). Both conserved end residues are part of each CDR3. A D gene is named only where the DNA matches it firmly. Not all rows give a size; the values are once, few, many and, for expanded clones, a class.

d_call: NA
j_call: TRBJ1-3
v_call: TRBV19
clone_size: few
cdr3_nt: TGTGCCAGTAGTATCCTCTCGGGAGGAAACACCATATATTTT
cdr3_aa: CASSILSGGNTIYF

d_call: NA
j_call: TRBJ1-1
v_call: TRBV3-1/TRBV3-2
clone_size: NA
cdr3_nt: TGTGCCAGCAGCCCCCTAAGGGGGTATGCTTTCTTT
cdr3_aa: CASSPLRGYAFF

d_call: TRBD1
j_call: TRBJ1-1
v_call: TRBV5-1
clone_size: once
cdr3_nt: TGCGCCAGCAGCTTGGCCCAGGGGGCGCGGTACACTGAAGCTTTCTTT
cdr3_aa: CASSLAQGARYTEAFF

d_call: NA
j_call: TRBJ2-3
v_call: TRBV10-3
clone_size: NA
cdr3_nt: TGTGCCATCAGTGAGCCCTCCCCGGCAGATACGCAGTATTTT
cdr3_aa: CAISEPSPADTQYF

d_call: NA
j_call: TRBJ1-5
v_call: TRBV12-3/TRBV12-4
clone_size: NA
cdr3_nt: TGTGCCAGCAGTTTAGCGGAGGATCAGCCCCAGCATTTT
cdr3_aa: CASSLAEDQPQHF

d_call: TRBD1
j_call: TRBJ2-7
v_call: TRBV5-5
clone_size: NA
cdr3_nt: TGTGCCAGCGGGACAGGGGACTCCTACGAGCAGTACTTC
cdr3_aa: CASGTGDSYEQYF

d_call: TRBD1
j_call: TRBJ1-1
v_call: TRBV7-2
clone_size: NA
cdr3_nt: TGTGCCAGCAGACTCGGACAGGGAAACACTGAAGCTTTCTTT
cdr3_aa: CASRLGQGNTEAFF

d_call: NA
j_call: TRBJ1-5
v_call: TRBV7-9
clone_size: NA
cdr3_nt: TGTGCCAGCAGCAGAACATGGACAGTTAGCAATCAGCCCCAGCATTTT
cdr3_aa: CASSRTWTVSNQPQHF

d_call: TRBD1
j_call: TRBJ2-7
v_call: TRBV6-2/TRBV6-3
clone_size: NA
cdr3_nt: TGTGCCAGCAGTGGGACAGTAGAGCGGCAGTACTTC
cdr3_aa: CASSGTVERQYF

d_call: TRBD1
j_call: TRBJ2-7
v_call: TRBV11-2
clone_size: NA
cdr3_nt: TGTGCCAGCAGCGCAGGACAGGGAGCCTACGAGCAGTACTTC
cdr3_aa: CASSAGQGAYEQYF

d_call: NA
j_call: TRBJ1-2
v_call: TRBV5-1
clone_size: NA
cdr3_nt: TGCGCCACTCGGGTGGGGGCCAACTATGGCTACACCTTC
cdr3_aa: CATRVGANYGYTF

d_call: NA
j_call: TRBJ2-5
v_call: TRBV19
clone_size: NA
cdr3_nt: TGTGCCAGTAGTAGAGGGGGTTATGCAGAGACCCAGTACTTC
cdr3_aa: CASSRGGYAETQYF

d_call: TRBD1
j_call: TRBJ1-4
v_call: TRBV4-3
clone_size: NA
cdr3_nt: TGCGCCAGCAGCCAAGAGATAAGCATACCAAGGACAGGGAGGAGTGAAAAACTGTTTTTT
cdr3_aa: CASSQEISIPRTGRSEKLFF

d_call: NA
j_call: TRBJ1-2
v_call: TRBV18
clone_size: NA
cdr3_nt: TGTGCCAGCTCACCAGAGAGGAACTATGGCTACACCTTC
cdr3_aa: CASSPERNYGYTF

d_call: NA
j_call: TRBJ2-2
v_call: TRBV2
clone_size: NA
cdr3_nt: TGTGCCAGCAGTGACGTCGGGAATACCGGGGAGCTGTTTTTT
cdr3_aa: CASSDVGNTGELFF

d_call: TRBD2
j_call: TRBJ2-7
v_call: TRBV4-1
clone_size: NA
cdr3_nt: TGCGCCAGCAGCCGTGCGGGGGGGCCCTACGAGCAGTACTTC
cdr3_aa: CASSRAGGPYEQYF

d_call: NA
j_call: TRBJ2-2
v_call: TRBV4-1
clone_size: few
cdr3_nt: TGCGCCAGCAGCCAAGAACAACTAGCCACCGGGGAGCTGTTTTTT
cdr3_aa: CASSQEQLATGELFF

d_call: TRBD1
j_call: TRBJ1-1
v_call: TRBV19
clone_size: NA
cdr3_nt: TGTGCCAGTAGTGGGACAGGGGGACTTCGGTACCATGAAGCTTTCTTT
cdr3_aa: CASSGTGGLRYHEAFF

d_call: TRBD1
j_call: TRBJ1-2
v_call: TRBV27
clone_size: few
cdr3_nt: TGTGCCAGCAGTTTTGGCGCGGCAGGGGGCGCCCACTCTTATGGCTACACCTTC
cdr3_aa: CASSFGAAGGAHSYGYTF

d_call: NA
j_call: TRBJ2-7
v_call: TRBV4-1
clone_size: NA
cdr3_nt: TGCGCCAGCAGCATCCGGGACACCTCCTACGAGCAGTACTTC
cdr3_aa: CASSIRDTSYEQYF

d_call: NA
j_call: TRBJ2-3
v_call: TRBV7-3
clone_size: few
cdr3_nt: TGTGCCAGCAGCTTAACTTCCGTGGATACGCAGTATTTT
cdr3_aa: CASSLTSVDTQYF

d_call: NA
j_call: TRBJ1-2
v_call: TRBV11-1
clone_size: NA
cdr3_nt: TGTGCCAGCAGCAACCCCCAGACTAACTATGGCTACACCTTC
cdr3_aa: CASSNPQTNYGYTF

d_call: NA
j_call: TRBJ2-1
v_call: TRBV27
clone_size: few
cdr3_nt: TGTGCCAGCAGTTTACTGGCAGGGGCCCACAATGAGCAGTTCTTC
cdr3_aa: CASSLLAGAHNEQFF

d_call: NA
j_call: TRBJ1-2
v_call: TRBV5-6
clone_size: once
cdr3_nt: TGTGCCAGCAGCTTGGTTCCGCCCGGCTATGGCTACACCTTC
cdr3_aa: CASSLVPPGYGYTF

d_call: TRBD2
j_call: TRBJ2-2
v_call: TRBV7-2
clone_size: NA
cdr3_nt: TGTGCCAGCAGCTCTCGGGAGGGAACGAACACCGGGGAGCTGTTTTTT
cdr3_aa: CASSSREGTNTGELFF

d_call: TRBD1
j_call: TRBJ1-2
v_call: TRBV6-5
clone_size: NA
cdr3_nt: TGTGCCAGCAGGCCGACAGGGAGAAGGAGCTACACCTTC
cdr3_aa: CASRPTGRRSYTF

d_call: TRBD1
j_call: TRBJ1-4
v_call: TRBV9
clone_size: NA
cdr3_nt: TGTGCCAGCAGCGTAACAGGGGAAAGGGAAAAACTGTTTTTT
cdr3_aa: CASSVTGEREKLFF

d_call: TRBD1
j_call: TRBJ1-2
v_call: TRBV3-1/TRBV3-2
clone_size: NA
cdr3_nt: TGTGCCAGCAGCCAAGTGACAGGGGGCGACTATGGCTACACCTTC
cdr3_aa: CASSQVTGGDYGYTF

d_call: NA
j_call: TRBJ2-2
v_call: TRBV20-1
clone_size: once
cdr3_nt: TGCAGTGCTAGTTTGGGGCAGGGAATCGACACCGGGGAGCTGTTTTTT
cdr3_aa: CSASLGQGIDTGELFF

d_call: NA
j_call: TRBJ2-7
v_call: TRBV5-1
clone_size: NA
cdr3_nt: TGCGCCAGCAGCTTGGATCTAGTGGGCGAGCAGTACTTC
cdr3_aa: CASSLDLVGEQYF

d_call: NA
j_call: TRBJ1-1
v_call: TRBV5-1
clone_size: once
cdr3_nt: TGCGCCAGCAACCCTTTCGGGGGAAGGGGCACTGAAGCTTTCTTT
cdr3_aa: CASNPFGGRGTEAFF

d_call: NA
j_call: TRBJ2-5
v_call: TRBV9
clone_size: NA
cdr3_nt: TGTGCCAGCAGCGTTGGTAGCAGGGCAGGTGAGACCCAGTACTTC
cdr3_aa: CASSVGSRAGETQYF

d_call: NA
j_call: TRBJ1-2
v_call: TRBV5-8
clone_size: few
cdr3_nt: TGTGCCAGCAGCTTGGTTGGTGGCAAGGCGGCCTATGGCTACACCTTC
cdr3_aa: CASSLVGGKAAYGYTF

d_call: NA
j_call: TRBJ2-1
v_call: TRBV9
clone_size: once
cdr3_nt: TGTGCCAGCAGCCCACCCGCGGACAGTGGTAACAATGAGCAGTTCTTC
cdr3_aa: CASSPPADSGNNEQFF

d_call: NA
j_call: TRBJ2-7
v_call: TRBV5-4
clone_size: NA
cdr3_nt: TGTGCCAGCAGCCTGGAACTGCACTCCTACGAGCAGTACTTC
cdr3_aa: CASSLELHSYEQYF

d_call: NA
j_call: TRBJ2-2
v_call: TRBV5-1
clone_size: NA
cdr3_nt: TGCGCCAGCAGCTTGTACAGCTCGAACACCGGGGAGCTGTTTTTT
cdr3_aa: CASSLYSSNTGELFF

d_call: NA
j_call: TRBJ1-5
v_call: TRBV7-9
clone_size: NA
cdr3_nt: TGTGCCAGCAGCTTAGCGCTCGATCAGTTCCATAGCAATCAGCCCCAGCATTTT
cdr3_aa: CASSLALDQFHSNQPQHF

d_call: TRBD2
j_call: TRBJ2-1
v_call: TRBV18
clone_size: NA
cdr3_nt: TGTGCCAGCTCACCATTGGCGGGGGGAGAGCAGTTCTTC
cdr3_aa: CASSPLAGGEQFF

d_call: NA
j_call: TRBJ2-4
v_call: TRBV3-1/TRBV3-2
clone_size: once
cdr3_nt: TGTGCCAGCAGCCAAGCCGACATTCAGTACTTC
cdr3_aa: CASSQADIQYF

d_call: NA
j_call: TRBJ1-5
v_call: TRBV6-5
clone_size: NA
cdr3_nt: TGTGCCAGCAGTCGGGAAGAGGTCAATCAGCCCCAGCATTTT
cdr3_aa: CASSREEVNQPQHF

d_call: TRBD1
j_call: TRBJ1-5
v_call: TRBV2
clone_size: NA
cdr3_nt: TGTGCCAGCAGTGAACGACAGGGGGATCAGCCCCAGCATTTT
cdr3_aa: CASSERQGDQPQHF

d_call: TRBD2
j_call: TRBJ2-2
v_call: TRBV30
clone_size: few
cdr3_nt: TGTGCCTGGAAGCGGGGGGAAGGGGAGCTGTTTTTT
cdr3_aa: CAWKRGEGELFF

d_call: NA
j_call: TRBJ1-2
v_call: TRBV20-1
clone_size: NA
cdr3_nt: TGCAGTGCTAGTCCCCGCACTTCGACAGTCCTCTATGGCTACACCTTC
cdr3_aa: CSASPRTSTVLYGYTF

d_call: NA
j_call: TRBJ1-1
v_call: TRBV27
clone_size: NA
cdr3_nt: TGTGCCAGCAGACTAAACAGGCGGAACACTGAAGCTTTCTTT
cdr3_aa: CASRLNRRNTEAFF

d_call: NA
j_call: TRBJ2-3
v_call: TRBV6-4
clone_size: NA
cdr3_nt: TGTGCCAGCAGCCCTCCCTCGAGAGGCAGGGACACAGATACGCAGTATTTT
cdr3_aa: CASSPPSRGRDTDTQYF

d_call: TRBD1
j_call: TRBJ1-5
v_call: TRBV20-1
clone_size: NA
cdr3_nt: TGCAGTGCTAGTGGGGACAGGGGGAAAAATCAGCCCCAGCATTTT
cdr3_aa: CSASGDRGKNQPQHF

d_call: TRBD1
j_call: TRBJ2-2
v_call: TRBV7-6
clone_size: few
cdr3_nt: TGTGCCAGCAGCTTAGGTATCGGACAGGGGACCACCGGGGAGCTGTTTTTT
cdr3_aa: CASSLGIGQGTTGELFF

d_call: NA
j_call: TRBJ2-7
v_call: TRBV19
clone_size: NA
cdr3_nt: TGTGCCAGTAGTACAGGGGTTACCTACGAGCAGTACTTC
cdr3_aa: CASSTGVTYEQYF

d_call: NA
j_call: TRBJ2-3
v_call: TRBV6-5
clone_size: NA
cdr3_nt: TGTGCCAGCAGTTACTCCGGCAGGGGAGTTGATACGCAGTATTTT
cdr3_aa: CASSYSGRGVDTQYF

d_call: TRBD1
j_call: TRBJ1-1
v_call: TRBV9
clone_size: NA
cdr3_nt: TGTGCCAGCAGCCCGAGACAGGGAAGCAACACTGAAGCTTTCTTT
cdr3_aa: CASSPRQGSNTEAFF

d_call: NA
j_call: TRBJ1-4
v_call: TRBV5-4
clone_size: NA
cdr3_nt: TGTGCCAGCAGCTTGTGGGGGCCTCCTCTGGACCTTGAAAAACTGTTTTTT
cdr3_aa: CASSLWGPPLDLEKLFF

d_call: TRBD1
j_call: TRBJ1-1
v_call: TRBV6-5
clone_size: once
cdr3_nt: TGTGCCAGCAGCACCGGACAGGGAGGCACTGAAGCTTTCTTT
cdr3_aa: CASSTGQGGTEAFF

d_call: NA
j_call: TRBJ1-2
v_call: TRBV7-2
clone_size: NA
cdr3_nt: TGTGCCAGCAGCCCAGAGGGCAGCGACTATGGCTACACCTTC
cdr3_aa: CASSPEGSDYGYTF

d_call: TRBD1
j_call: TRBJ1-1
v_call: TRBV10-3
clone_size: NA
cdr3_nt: TGTGCCACAGCGGTGACAGGGAAAACTGAAGCTTTCTTT
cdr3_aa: CATAVTGKTEAFF